A single sample is the source of the 27 T cell receptor beta chains below, sequenced in a study of T-cell reconstitution after alpha-beta-depleted transplantation in children. Researchers prepared the TCRbeta library using unique molecular identifiers, the study reports. TCRdb reprocessed the PCR reads with MiXCR, giving one entry per CDR3 protein. In the table there are 200,000 or so distinct CDR3 sequences, just under 6.5% of which are singletons. Source: PBMCs, taken before TCRalphabeta/CD19-depleted stem cell transplant. The receptors stem from a girl less than two years old with combined immunodeficiency, due to receive a stem cell transplant.

The CDR3 protein is CASSWYRGGETQYF. The CDR3 DNA reads as TGTGCCAGCAGTTGGTACAGGGGAGGAGAGACCCAGTACTTC. The chain uses TRBV27 and TRBJ2-5, with D tentatively TRBD1 (7 bases). This CDR3 has 14 residues. Germline V gene lookup returns CDR1 MNHEY and CDR2 SMNVEV (reference sequence). Trimming left V 4 bases short and J 4 bases short, with 13 bases between.

The table lists this clonotype with many counts. The rearrangement joins TRBV4-2 to TRBJ2-1; 11 bases agree with TRBD2. Per the germline V gene, CDR1 is LGHNA and CDR2 is YNFKEQ. The CDR3 consists of 16 residues. J gave up 3 bases and V 3 bases, and 4 bases lay outside the gene matches. The CDR3 spells CASSHLAGGLYNEQFF. CDR3 bases: TGTGCCAGCAGCCACCTAGCGGGAGGCCTCTACAATGAGCAGTTCTTC.

The V gene is TRBV13, the J gene TRBJ2-2; 9 bases are shared with TRBD1. After removal of 4 bases from V and 3 bases from J, the junction contained 6 bases not matched to a gene. This CDR3 has 16 residues. Germline loops: CDR1 PRHDT, CDR2 FYEKMQ (reference sequence). The CDR3 nucleotides are TGTGCCAGCAGCTGGTTTGGGACAGGGTACACCGGGGAGCTGTTTTTT. As protein: CASSWFGTGYTGELFF.

This clonotype was picked up a small number of times. The CDR3: CASSLSYRGRGGYTF. CDR3 in DNA: TGTGCCAGCAGCCTCTCATACAGGGGGCGTGGTGGCTACACCTTC. The V call is TRBV28, the J call TRBJ1-2, with 9 nucleotides matching TRBD1. The CDR3 covers 15 residues. With V trimmed by 6 bases and J by 7 bases, 12 bases remained unmatched. The germline V gene has CDR1 MDHEN and CDR2 SYDVKM.

This clonotype was picked up many times. V usage is TRBV4-3 and J usage is TRBJ2-7; the D gene is possibly TRBD2 (7 bases). V gave up 0 bases and J gave up 3 bases, with 15 bases separating them. Germline V lookup: CDR1 LGHNA, CDR2 YSLEER. The CDR3 spans 16 residues. The CDR3 loop is CASSQDKGDYHYEQYF. CDR3 sequence (DNA): TGCGCCAGCAGCCAAGATAAGGGGGACTACCACTACGAGCAGTACTTC.

The rearrangement uses TRBV7-9 and TRBJ2-1, with TRBD2 identical over 12 bases. Trimming cost V 4 bases and J 0 bases; bases outside gene matches: 4. CDR3 length equals 17 residues. The germline V gene has CDR1 SEHNR and CDR2 FQNEAQ (reference sequence). The DNA of the CDR3 is TGTGCCAGCAGCTCCGGACTAGCGGGAACCTCCTACAATGAGCAGTTCTTC. This translates into CASSSGLAGTSYNEQFF.

This clonotype showed up many times. The rearrangement joins TRBV6-2 or TRBV6-3 to TRBJ2-1, with 10 bases identical to TRBD2. The CDR3 runs to 20 residues. Germline loops: CDR1 MNHEY, CDR2 SVGEGT. V gave up 2 bases and J gave up 3 bases; unmatched junction bases: 16. The CDR3 protein is CASSYGGLAEQKADYNEQFF. In DNA, the CDR3 is TGTGCCAGCAGTTACGGAGGACTAGCGGAGCAAAAGGCGGACTACAATGAGCAGTTCTTC.

The sample holds many counts of this clonotype. The chain joins TRBV4-1 to TRBJ1-3; D possibly corresponds to TRBD1 (6 bases). The CDR3 is 15 residues long. Germline loops: CDR1 MGHRA, CDR2 YSYEKL. The V end was cut by 1 base, the J end by 7 bases, with 14 bases between. DNA for the CDR3: TGCGCCAGCAGCCAAGCACCCAGGCAGGGGAACACCATATATTTT. Translated: CASSQAPRQGNTIYF.

A note on this clonotype: A single base separates this from a much larger clone, so it may be a read error. The CDR3 carries no conserved terminal phenylalanine or tryptophan, so it likely arises from a read error. The V and J genes are TRBV28 and TRBJ1-2, with a weak D call TRBD1 (5 bases). The germline V gene has CDR1 MDHEN and CDR2 SYDVKM. The CDR3 totals 14 residues. V shed 1 base and J shed 4 bases, with 10 bases lying between them. The CDR3 reads CASSLFGGGYGYTC. The CDR3, as DNA: TGTGCCAGCAGTTTATTCGGGGGAGGCTATGGCTACACCTGC.

This clonotype was observed many times. The chain has TRBV25-1 and TRBJ1-1; D is unresolved. V gave up 3 bases and J gave up 1 base, with 15 bases separating them. The germline V gene encodes CDR1 MGHDK and CDR2 SYGVNS. This CDR3 is 16 amino acids long. The CDR3 sequence: CASSELLATPNTEAFF. The CDR3 nucleotides read TGTGCCAGCAGTGAGCTGCTAGCAACTCCGAACACTGAAGCTTTCTTT. Filled out from reference TRBV25-1 and TRBJ1-1, the complete variable domain reads EADIYQTPRYLVIGTGKKITLECSQTMGHDKMYWYQQDPGMELHLIHYSYGVNSTEKGDLSSESTVSRIRTEHFPLTLESARPSHTSQYLCASSELLATPNTEAFFGQGTRLTVV.

This clonotype was recorded at least ten times. This rearrangement joins TRBV12-3 or TRBV12-4 to TRBJ1-2; perhaps TRBD1 as D (5 bases). There are 13 residues in the CDR3. Trimming took 6 bases from V and 6 from J, leaving 14 bases between them. The CDR3 sequence: CASSPGSGDGYTF. CDR3 nucleotides: TGTGCCAGCAGCCCTGGGTCGGGGGATGGCTACACCTTC.

This clonotype was observed many times. CDR3 sequence: CASSQVKGSTDTQYF. In nucleotides, the CDR3 is TGCGCCAGCAGCCAAGTAAAAGGGAGCACAGATACGCAGTATTTT. This chain connects TRBV4-1 to TRBJ2-3, with D uncertain. The germline V gene encodes CDR1 MGHRA and CDR2 YSYEKL. This CDR3 contains 15 residues. Trimming left V 1 base short and J 0 bases short, with 8 bases between.

This clonotype was observed at least ten times. V usage is TRBV11-2 and J usage is TRBJ2-1; D unresolved. The V end lost 8 bases, the J end lost 2 bases, and 16 bases lay between the germline ends. The germline V gene encodes CDR1 SGHAT and CDR2 FQNNGV. The CDR3 is 15 amino acids. The CDR3 DNA follows: TGTGCCAGCCAAATCGACCCCATCCCCTACAATGAGCAGTTCTTC. Protein: CASQIDPIPYNEQFF.

On this clonotype itself: A single base separates this from a much larger clone, so it may be a read error. The V call is TRBV6-1, the J call TRBJ2-3; D unclear. Germline V gene lookup returns CDR1 MNHNS and CDR2 SASEGT. V shed 4 bases and J shed 1 base, with 12 bases lying between them. The CDR3 has 15 amino acids. The CDR3 region is CASSVWGLRTDTQYF. DNA of the CDR3: TGTGCCAGCAGTGTTTGGGGTCTGCGCACAGATACGCAGTATTTT.

The sample holds a few counts of this clonotype. The gene calls are TRBV12-3 or TRBV12-4 and TRBJ2-7, with D possibly TRBD2 on 5 matching bases. The CDR3 length is 14 residues. Trimming pared 1 base from V and 0 bases from J, leaving 7 bases between. DNA of the CDR3: TGTGCCAGCAGTTTAGGCGGAGGCTCCTACGAGCAGTACTTC. Amino acids: CASSLGGGSYEQYF.

Note on this clonotype: A much larger clone is a single base away; this may be a read error. The chain has TRBV7-7 and TRBJ2-2; the D is unclear. In germline, CDR1 is SSHAT, CDR2 FNYEAQ (reference sequence). The CDR3 extends over 13 amino acids. Trimming pared 5 bases from V and 5 bases from J, leaving 9 bases between. Here the CDR3 reads CASSLLKTGELFF. CDR3 DNA sequence: TGTGCCAGCAGCCTGTTAAAGACCGGGGAGCTGTTTTTT.

The J gene is TRBJ2-3, the V gene TRBV10-3, with D uncertain. The CDR3 is 16 residues long. Trimming took off 3 bases at V and 0 bases at J, with 13 bases between the two ends. CDR1 and CDR2 from the germline V gene are ENHRY and SYGVKD. The CDR3 DNA follows: TGTGCCATCAGTGAAGCCATAGTCTTTAGCACAGATACGCAGTATTTT. This translates into CAISEAIVFSTDTQYF.

This clonotype was seen ten or more times. The CDR3 DNA reads as TGCAGCGTGGCTGTCGGACTAGCGTCGGACAATGAGCAGTTCTTC. It is translated as CSVAVGLASDNEQFF. This chain connects TRBV29-1 to TRBJ2-1; 9 bases are a match to TRBD2. Looked up from germline, CDR1 is SQVTM and CDR2 is ANQGSEA. J gave up 5 bases and V 6 bases, and 11 bases lay outside the gene matches. The CDR3 sequence is 15 residues long.

This clonotype has a handful of counts. The chain links TRBV9 to TRBJ1-1; TRBD1 agrees at 8 bases. The germline V gene has CDR1 SGDLS and CDR2 YYNGEE. This CDR3 has 17 residues. The ends lost 0 bases at V and 2 bases at J; junction bases unmatched: 9. In DNA, the CDR3 is TGTGCCAGCAGCGTAGAGGGACAGGCGACACGAAACACTGAAGCTTTCTTT. Translating it yields CASSVEGQATRNTEAFF.

This clonotype was detected ten times or more. The CDR3 coding sequence is TGTGCCAGCAGTCGGACAGGGAGGGGAATGGAGCCCCAGCATTTT. It yields the protein CASSRTGRGMEPQHF. V is TRBV12-3 or TRBV12-4 and J is TRBJ1-5, with TRBD1 identical over 8 bases. Trimming removed 5 bases from V and 8 bases from J; junction bases left unmatched: 11. The CDR3 has 15 residues.

This clonotype was seen a handful of times. The chain recombines TRBV11-2 with TRBJ1-2; 7 bases fit TRBD1. Germline V gives CDR1 SGHAT, CDR2 FQNNGV. CDR3 length: 15 residues. Unmatched junction bases numbered 9, after V lost 0 bases and J lost 8 bases. The DNA for the CDR3 is TGTGCCAGCAGCTTAGACAGTCACAGGGGAGGGGGCTACACCTTC. It codes for CASSLDSHRGGGYTF.

At least ten counts were recorded for this clonotype. The chain carries TRBV20-1 and TRBJ2-7; D might be TRBD1 or TRBD2, each matching 5 bases. With 6 bases removed from V and 3 bases from J, the gap between germline ends came to 12 bases. The CDR3 is 12 amino acids. Germline CDR1 and CDR2: DFQATT and SNEGSKA (reference sequence). The DNA of the CDR3 is TGCAGTGCCTGGGACCGAATCTACGAGCAGTACTTC. It encodes CSAWDRIYEQYF.

This clonotype showed up many times. The chain carries TRBV29-1 and TRBJ1-1, with D possibly TRBD1 on 5 matching bases. CDR1 and CDR2 from the germline V gene are SQVTM and ANQGSEA. The germline V and J ends were trimmed by 6 bases and 1 base, with 9 bases remaining between them. This CDR3 region has 12 residues. Here the CDR3 DNA reads TGCAGCGTCTTGGGGGGGAACACTGAAGCTTTCTTT. Translated: CSVLGGNTEAFF.

As to this clonotype: A much larger clone lies one base from this, so it may be a read error. This CDR3 is missing its conserved last phenylalanine or tryptophan, likely due to a read error. The DNA for the CDR3 is TGTGCCAGCAGTGAATTGCGGGGACCCAGAGAGACCCAGTACTAC. Its translation: CASSELRGPRETQYY. The chain links TRBV25-1 to TRBJ2-5, with a weak D call TRBD2 (6 bases). The ends were cut back, 1 base at V and 4 bases at J, with 13 bases in the middle. This CDR3 is 15 amino acids long. CDR1 is MGHDK, CDR2 SYGVNS, per germline.

V and J are TRBV3-1 and TRBJ1-5; 7 nucleotides match TRBD1. The CDR3 covers 18 residues. Trimming took 6 bases from V and 0 from J; bases not matched to a gene: 14. Germline V gene lookup returns CDR1 LGHDT and CDR2 YNNKEL (reference sequence). DNA of the CDR3: TGTGCCAGCAGTTTTCGTATTGGGACAGTAAATAGCAATCAGCCCCAGCATTTT. Translating gives CASSFRIGTVNSNQPQHF.

There are many counts of this clonotype. The chain joins TRBV29-1 to TRBJ2-2, with a weak D call TRBD2 (7 bases). Germline V gives CDR1 SQVTM, CDR2 ANQGSEA. The CDR3 has 14 residues. V was pared by 6 bases and J by 2 bases, with 13 bases between. The CDR3 reads CSVRGGANTGELFF. The CDR3 DNA is TGCAGCGTGAGAGGGGGGGCCAACACCGGGGAGCTGTTTTTT.

This clonotype was recorded at least ten times. This rearrangement joins TRBV27 to TRBJ1-5; D unclear. Trimming left V 4 bases short and J 0 bases short, with 4 bases between. The CDR3 spans 13 residues. Germline lookup yields CDR1 MNHEY and CDR2 SMNVEV (reference sequence). The CDR3 nucleotides read TGTGCCAGCAGTTGGAATAGCAATCAGCCCCAGCATTTT. Translated: CASSWNSNQPQHF.